The following is a T cell receptor (beta chain) sequence with its context. This record comes from a study of human T cells and chemical hapten exposure. Time point in this sample: healthy volunteer bleed at 2 weeks. Unseparated into fractions, whole blood served as the source from which total RNA was extracted. CDR3 size: 16 residues. V was clipped by 0 bases and J by 1 base, with 12 bases between them. Germline-derived CDR1 and CDR2 are MNHNY and SVGAGI (reference sequence). Unique molecular identifiers were attached to individual cDNA molecules within the library. TCRdb independently ran MiXCR on the RACE reads; one entry per CDR3 protein. The table shows 130,000 or so distinct CDR3 sequences, with more than 7.5% occurring only once.

The gene calls are TRBV6-6 and TRBJ2-5; tentatively, D is TRBD2 (5 bases). This TCR derives from a male donor in good health. Some clones in this sample may be carry-over from other donors' samples. Sequencing used whole blood. The CDR3, as DNA: TGTGCCAGCAGTTACTCGAGGGCTACTGTCCAAGAGACCCAGTACTTC. Its protein product is CASSYSRATVQETQYF.